This paragraph covers one T cell receptor beta chain sequence. What it binds is unknown. The data belong to a study of long-term antiretroviral therapy in people with HIV. Study-level points and caveats: An increase in diversity followed ART, yet levels stayed below transplant donor controls.

They ran version v3.0 of the immunoSEQ assay at survey level. Measured with immunoSEQ multiplex PCR; TCRdb has only the in-frame clones, and not every one. Among 20,000 to 25,000 clones listed, around 79% were seen once. CDR1 and CDR2 from the germline V gene are SGHNT and YYREEE (reference sequence). V was pared by 6 bases and J by 4 bases, with 19 bases between. CDR3 length equals 15 residues. Sequences were derived from unsorted PBMCs, sampled 4.1 years after starting antiretroviral therapy. The clonotype originates from a woman between 35 and 50 years old with HIV. The chain carries TRBV5-4 and TRBJ2-5; TRBD1 is a possible D gene (6 bases). The chain's CDR3 is CASNYGQGRGETQYF. CDR3 DNA: TGTGCCAGCAACTATGGCCAGGGCAGGGGAGAGACCCAGTACTTC.